The source of this T cell receptor beta chain is a study of a mutant IDH1 vaccine in newly diagnosed glioma. Study summary: Administration of eight vaccinations to patients took place in weeks 1, 3, 5, 7, 11, 15, 19, 23. Patients were pretreated with radiotherapy, temozolomide, or both, mostly both.

CDR3 length: 22 residues. The ends were cut back, 0 bases at V and 5 bases at J, with 29 bases in the middle. On this clone: Its specificity is unknown.

Time point noted: week 11, during vaccination. Every vaccination contained 300 ug of the mutant IDH1 20-mer peptide and was paired with topical imiquimod. The protocol was immunoSEQ multiplex PCR, while the TCRdb copy is restricted to in-frame clones and leaves out a portion. The sample holds tens of thousands of clones; roughly 72% are singletons and the top ten take 8% to 13%. The clonotype was recovered from a man aged 18 to 29 with glioma. Some clones in this sample may be carry-over from other donors' samples. V usage is TRBV23-1 and J usage is TRBJ1-6; perhaps TRBD1 as D (5 bases). TRBV23-1 is marked as an open reading frame, function uncertain. The sample consisted of peripheral blood mononuclear cells (PBMCs), taken from a glioma patient whose treatment included an IDH1 peptide vaccine. CDR3 region: CASSQSSPGVQQLLANNSPLHF. The CDR3 bases are TGCGCCAGCAGTCAATCTTCTCCGGGGGTACAGCAACTACTCGCAAATAATTCACCCCTCCACTTT.